The present T cell receptor beta chain was sequenced within a study of blood T cell repertoires in COVID-19 (dated by TCRdb to about 2020). Looking at the study overall: Collaborator samples came from the United States, Italy and Spain and covered acute and convalescent phases of COVID-19. The material from the prospective study consisted of cDNA or gDNA derived from T cells, B-cell-depleted T cells, or PBMCs. The dataset comprised deeply sampled blood TCRbeta repertoires from subjects exposed to, actively infected with, or recovered from COVID-19. A freely available public database, intended as a resource for researchers studying the immune response to SARS-CoV-2, is where the repertoires were released. The samples were drawn from the first 160 participants of the ongoing ImmuneRACE study and from over a thousand subjects provided by 6 global collaborators. A de-identified subject ID, COVID-19 status, age in years and sex were almost always included in the sample metadata. Where HLA class I and class II types were available, the types were taken from metadata supplied by the sample provider, not from assay-based typing. Broad study findings and their caveats: How much clinical and demographic metadata was included differed by source and by participant, and the metadata was provided uncurated.

A word on this clone: Its antigen is not yet known. Base qualities are not provided; no much larger clone lies one nucleotide away.

V lost 2 bases and J lost 0 bases; the stretch between them is 11 bases long. Reading the germline V gene gives CDR1 MNHEY and CDR2 SVGEGT. The CDR3 goes from the cysteine to the phenylalanine over 16 residues. Here the CDR3 DNA is all that survives: 48 bases in frame from base 1. Each collaborating institution followed its own protocols to collect whole blood in K2EDTA tubes. For TCRbeta analysis, collaborator samples were shipped as frozen whole blood, as isolated PBMCs, or as DNA extracted from either sample type. TCRbeta CDR3 regions were amplified from genomic DNA by means of the immunoSEQ Assay, a bias-controlled multiplex PCR. From the authors' description of their analysis: Within the assay, amplification of reference gene primers was used to estimate how many nucleated cells each sample contained. Sequence reads were collapsed and filtered to measure the absolute abundance of every unique TCRbeta CDR3 rearrangement. Productive Simpson clonality was computed per sample as the square root of Simpson's diversity index over productive rearrangements. In its TCRdb copy, this immuneACCESS table keeps in-frame sequences only and misses some clones. Where compared with another copy, unresolved V genes explain less than half of these, and the others have no known cause. D and trimming come from the DNA, and the V and J calls and clone size come from that table. This sample lists over 100,000 clones; about 85% were detected once. Roughly 11% of the sample is in the top ten clones.

This sequence was found in a man aged 80 or over with acute or convalescent COVID-19. Sequencing was carried out using peripheral blood. Rearrangement joined TRBV6-2 or TRBV6-3 to TRBJ2-1, and TRBD2 may be the D gene, going by 6 matching bases. The nucleotides read TGTGCCAGCAGTTACGCGACGGGACTCTCCTACAATGAGCAGTTCTTC. Its coded protein is CASSYATGLSYNEQFF.